The entry below gives a single TCR beta chain sequence along with its context. The data were produced by immunoSEQ multiplex PCR, yet TCRdb's version contains in-frame clones alone and is incomplete. The table has over 450,000 clones, around 78% seen once. CDR1 SGDLS and CDR2 YYNGEE come from the germline V gene. This CDR3 spans 15 amino acids. J lost 0 bases, V lost 3 bases, and 2 bases had no gene match. The entry originates in a study of shared T cell receptors in the human thymus. A further study also used this sample, focusing on human thymus T cells. That study adds: Thymus was obtained from resections taken during corrective heart surgery. Gene usage for V and J segments appeared biased in thymic and blood repertoires.

The sample taken for sequencing was thymocytes. J is TRBJ2-7 and V is TRBV9; 11 bases map to TRBD2. The sequence was collected from a boy under two years old with a congenital heart defect. The CDR3 reads CASSAGTSGSYEQYF. The CDR3 DNA reads as TGTGCCAGCAGCGCCGGGACTAGCGGCTCCTACGAGCAGTACTTC.